The 8 T cell receptor beta chains below were found in one sample sequenced in a study of cytomegalovirus exposure and HLA in healthy donors. The primer mix had 60 Vbeta and 13 Jbeta primers. Clones were sequenced by immunoSEQ multiplex PCR, and TCRdb holds only the in-frame ones, with some missing. In all, the sample yields about 120,000 clones. Source material: PBMCs. The receptors derive from a woman aged 40 to 49 in good health and CMV-seropositive.

This chain joins TRBV28 and TRBJ1-5, with a possible D match to TRBD1 (5 bases). The length of the CDR3 is 16 residues. CDR1 and CDR2 from the germline V gene are MDHEN and SYDVKM. V lost 1 base to trimming and J lost 1 base, with 11 bases between them. The CDR3: CASSLFTGLSNQPQHF. The CDR3 DNA reads TGTGCCAGCAGTTTATTTACAGGCTTAAGCAATCAGCCCCAGCATTTT.

The chain joins TRBV25-1 to TRBJ2-3; 9 positions match TRBD2. Germline trimming cut 3 bases from V and 5 bases from J; bases unmatched to any gene: 9. The germline CDR1 and CDR2 sequences are MGHDK and SYGVNS. This CDR3 contains 16 residues. CDR3 protein: CASSERSGRIGDTQYF. In DNA, the CDR3 is TGTGCCAGCAGTGAGAGAAGCGGGAGGATAGGAGATACGCAGTATTTT.

V gene TRBV6-1 combines with J gene TRBJ2-1, with TRBD2 matching 16 bases. This CDR3 region has 19 residues. Germline CDR1 MNHNS, CDR2 SASEGT. V shed 4 bases, J shed 7 bases, and the junction held 13 bases outside the gene matches. The chain's CDR3 is CASSAGLAGGLRSGNEQFF. CDR3 nucleotide sequence: TGTGCCAGCAGTGCGGGACTAGCGGGAGGGCTCCGGTCCGGGAATGAGCAGTTCTTC.

The chain joins TRBV9 to TRBJ2-1, with 7 bases aligning to TRBD2. In germline, CDR1 is SGDLS, CDR2 YYNGEE. This CDR3 region has 16 residues. Unmatched junction bases numbered 10, after V lost 2 bases and J lost 5 bases. The CDR3 loop reads CASSVPGAGPNNEQFF. The CDR3 bases are TGTGCCAGCAGCGTCCCTGGAGCGGGGCCGAACAATGAGCAGTTCTTC.

V gene TRBV9 combines with J gene TRBJ2-7; 11 bases are a match to TRBD2. Germline CDR1 reads SGDLS; CDR2 reads YYNGEE. J gave up 0 bases and V 4 bases, and 6 bases lay outside the gene matches. The CDR3 loop spans 16 amino acids. The CDR3 DNA is TGTGCCAGCAGCCCAACGACTAGCGGGATCTCCTACGAGCAGTACTTC. Amino acid sequence: CASSPTTSGISYEQYF. Variable domain in full (rest from reference TRBV9 and TRBJ2-7): DSGVTQTPKHLITATGQRVTLRCSPRSGDLSVYWYQQSLDQGLQFLIQYYNGEERAKGNILERFSAQQFPDLHSELNLSSLELGDSALYFCASSPTTSGISYEQYFGPGTRLTVT.

The rearrangement joins TRBV9 to TRBJ1-5, with D tentatively TRBD1 (6 bases). V dropped 5 bases and J dropped 3 bases, with 15 bases sitting between them. The CDR3 extends over 15 amino acids. Germline V CDR1 and CDR2: SGDLS, YYNGEE. CDR3 nucleotides: TGTGCCAGCAGTGTTGGGGACACCTACAATCAGCCCCAGCATTTT. Amino acids: CASSVGDTYNQPQHF.

This chain joins TRBV18 and TRBJ1-4; D gene unclear. The ends were cut back, 2 bases at V and 8 bases at J, with 6 bases in the middle. The CDR3 has 12 residues. CDR1 KGHSH and CDR2 LQKENI come from the germline V gene. CDR3 residues: CASSPISEKLFF. DNA for the CDR3: TGTGCCAGCTCACCAATCTCCGAAAAACTGTTTTTT.

V usage is TRBV5-4 and J usage is TRBJ2-1; TRBD2 might be the D (5 bases). CDR1 is SGHNT, CDR2 YYREEE, per germline (reference sequence). The CDR3 loop spans 14 amino acids. V lost 2 bases, J lost 4 bases, and 10 bases lay in between. CDR3 loop: CASSLGGLYNEQFF. DNA of the CDR3: TGTGCCAGCAGCTTAGGAGGTTTGTACAATGAGCAGTTCTTC.